Detailed here is one T cell receptor beta chain. Its antigen is not identified. This entry is derived from a study of OX40 agonist ivuxolimab in advanced cancers. Study-wide results and limits: Part of the nonresponder group also had normalized T-cell clonal expansion that was low.

V lost 7 bases and J lost 0, with 10 bases in between. The CDR3 has 14 residues. Germline V lookup: CDR1 MDHEN, CDR2 SYDVKM. TCRdb keeps only in-frame clones here, not all; method: immunoSEQ multiplex PCR. The repertoire holds about 130,000 clones, with about nine tenths as singletons. The sequence was collected from an adult with an advanced solid tumor such as melanoma, head and neck, liver or kidney cancer. V usage is TRBV28 and J usage is TRBJ1-5; D uncertain. The material was CD4+ or CD8+ T cells sorted from blood, obtained in a trial of the OX40 agonist ivuxolimab. In nucleotides, the CDR3 is TGTGCCAGCACTTACAGTAATAGCAATCAGCCCCAGCATTTT. Translated: CASTYSNSNQPQHF.